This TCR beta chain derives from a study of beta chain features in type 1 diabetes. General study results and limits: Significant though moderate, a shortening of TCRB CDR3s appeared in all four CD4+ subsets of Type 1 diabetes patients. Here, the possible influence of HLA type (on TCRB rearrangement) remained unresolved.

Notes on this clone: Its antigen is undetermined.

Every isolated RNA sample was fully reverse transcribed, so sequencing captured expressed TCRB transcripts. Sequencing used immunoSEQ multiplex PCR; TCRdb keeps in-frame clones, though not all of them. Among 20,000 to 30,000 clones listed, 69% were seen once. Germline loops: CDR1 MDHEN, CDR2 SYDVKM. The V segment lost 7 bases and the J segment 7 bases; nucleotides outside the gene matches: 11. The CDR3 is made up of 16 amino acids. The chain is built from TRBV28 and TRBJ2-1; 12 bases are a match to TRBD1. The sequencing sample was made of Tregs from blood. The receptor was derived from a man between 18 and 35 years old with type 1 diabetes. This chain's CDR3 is CASTYSPGQGANEQFF. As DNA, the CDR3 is TGTGCCAGCACCTACTCTCCGGGACAGGGGGCAAATGAGCAGTTCTTC.